These 6 T cell receptor beta chains were all obtained from the same sample, sequenced in a study of cytomegalovirus exposure and HLA in healthy donors. The primer mix had 60 Vbeta and 13 Jbeta primers. Clones were sequenced by immunoSEQ multiplex PCR, and TCRdb holds only the in-frame ones, with some missing. The sample lists 150,000 to 200,000 clones; approximately 85% were seen once. Input material: PBMCs. These receptors were taken from a girl under 18 in good health and CMV-seropositive.

The chain recombines TRBV6-1 with TRBJ2-7; TRBD1 matches at 8 bases. Per the germline V gene, CDR1 is MNHNS and CDR2 is SASEGT. The CDR3 runs to 15 residues. V trimming: 2 bases; J trimming: 0 bases; junction bases outside the gene matches: 3. The CDR3 here is CASSELTGGSYEQYF. CDR3 bases: TGTGCCAGCAGTGAACTTACAGGGGGCTCCTACGAGCAGTACTTC.

The V gene is TRBV27, the J gene TRBJ1-3; no reliable D call. V dropped 7 bases and J dropped 4 bases, with 11 bases sitting between them. This CDR3 has 13 amino acids. Germline CDR1 and CDR2: MNHEY and SMNVEV (reference sequence). The DNA for the CDR3 is TGTGCCAGCACCACGGCCGGGGGAAACACCATATATTTT. Amino acid sequence: CASTTAGGNTIYF.

The CDR3 sequence is CASSLDTSGPSYEQYF. The CDR3 DNA sequence: TGTGCCAGCAGCTTAGATACTAGCGGGCCCTCCTACGAGCAGTACTTC. The gene calls are TRBV7-2 and TRBJ2-7; the match to TRBD2 covers 9 bases. The ends lost 1 base at V and 0 bases at J; junction bases unmatched: 4. This CDR3 is built from 16 residues. From germline, CDR1 is SGHTA and CDR2 FQGNSA. Full variable domain (outside the CDR3, taken from reference TRBV7-2 and TRBJ2-7): GAGVSQSPSNKVTEKGKDVELRCDPISGHTALYWYRQSLGQGLEFLIYFQGNSAPDKSGLPSDRFSAERTGGSVSTLTIQRTQQEDSAVYLCASSLDTSGPSYEQYFGPGTRLTVT.

The J gene is TRBJ1-2, the V gene TRBV7-9, with D tentatively TRBD1 (6 bases). The V end lost 4 bases, the J end lost 4 bases, and 25 bases lay between the germline ends. The CDR3 is 18 amino acids. Germline CDR1 and CDR2: SEHNR and FQNEAQ (reference sequence). CDR3 loop: CASSSKSAGELWAYGYTF. CDR3 in DNA: TGTGCCAGCAGCTCAAAGTCGGCAGGGGAATTGTGGGCCTATGGCTACACCTTC. The complete variable domain, with remaining parts taken from reference TRBV7-9 and TRBJ1-2, reads DTGVSQNPRHKITKRGQNVTFRCDPISEHNRLYWYRQTLGQGPEFLTYFQNEAQLEKSRLLSDRFSAERPKGSFSTLEIQRTEQGDSAMYLCASSSKSAGELWAYGYTFGSGTRLTVV.

This clone was seen a handful of times. J is TRBJ2-1 and V is TRBV5-6; possibly TRBD2 for D (6 bases). In germline, CDR1 is SGHDT, CDR2 YYEEEE. CDR3 length: 13 residues. Trimming cost V 5 bases and J 10 bases, with 16 bases left between them. DNA of the CDR3: TGTGCCAGCAGACGCCCCCGGGAGCGAGAGCAGTTCTTC. Residues: CASRRPREREQFF.

The chain combines TRBV11-2 with TRBJ2-2; 7 bases are shared with TRBD1. The junction had 8 bases not matched to a gene; V was cut back by 6 bases and J by 1 base. The CDR3 runs 16 residues. Germline CDR1 reads SGHAT; CDR2 reads FQNNGV. The CDR3 DNA reads TGTGCCAGCAGACCCGCAGGGGGATTGAACACCGGGGAGCTGTTTTTT. Translated, it gives CASRPAGGLNTGELFF.